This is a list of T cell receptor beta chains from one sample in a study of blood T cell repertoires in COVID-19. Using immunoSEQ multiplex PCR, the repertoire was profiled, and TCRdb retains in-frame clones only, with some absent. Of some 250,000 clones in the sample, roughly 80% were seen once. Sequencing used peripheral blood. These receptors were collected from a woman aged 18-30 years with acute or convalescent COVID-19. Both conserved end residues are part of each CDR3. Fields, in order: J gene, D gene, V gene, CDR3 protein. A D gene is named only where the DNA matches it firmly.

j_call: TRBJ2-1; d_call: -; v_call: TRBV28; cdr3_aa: CASRISGGGVYEQFF
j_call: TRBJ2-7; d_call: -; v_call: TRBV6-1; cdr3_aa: CASSEGLGAHYEQYF
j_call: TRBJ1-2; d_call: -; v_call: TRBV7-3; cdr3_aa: CASSLNRGYGYTF
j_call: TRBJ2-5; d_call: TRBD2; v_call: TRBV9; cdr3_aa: CASSPGLAGWLGETQYF
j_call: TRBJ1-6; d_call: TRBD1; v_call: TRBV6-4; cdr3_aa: CASSTTGGQGGSPLHF
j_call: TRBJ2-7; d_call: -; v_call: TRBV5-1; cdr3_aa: CASSLQQGPSYEQYF
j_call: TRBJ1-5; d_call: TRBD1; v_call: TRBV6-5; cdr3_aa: CASSRGQGRHQPQHF
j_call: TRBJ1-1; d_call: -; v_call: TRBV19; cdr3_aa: CASSIGGDWNTEAFF
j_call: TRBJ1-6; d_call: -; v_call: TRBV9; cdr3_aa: CASSVEGQSSYNSPLHF
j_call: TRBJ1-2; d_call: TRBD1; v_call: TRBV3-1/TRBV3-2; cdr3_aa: CASSRSSGTDSNYGYTF
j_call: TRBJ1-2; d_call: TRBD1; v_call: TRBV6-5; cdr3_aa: CASSTQDRGNYGYTF
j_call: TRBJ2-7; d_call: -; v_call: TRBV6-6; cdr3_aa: CASSYSRDANQQYF
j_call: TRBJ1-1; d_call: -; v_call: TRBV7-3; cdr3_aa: CASSPRAGPFVEAFF
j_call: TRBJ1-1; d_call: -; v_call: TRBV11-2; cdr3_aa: CASSQGLNTEAFF
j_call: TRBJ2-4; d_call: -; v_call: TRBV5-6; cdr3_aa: CASSLGQRENIQYF
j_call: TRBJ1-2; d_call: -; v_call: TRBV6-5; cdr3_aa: CASRGRSYGYTF
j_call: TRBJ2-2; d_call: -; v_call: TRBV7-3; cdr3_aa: CASSPGSGELFF
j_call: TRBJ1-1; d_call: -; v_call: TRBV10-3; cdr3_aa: CAISESNGGTNTEAFF
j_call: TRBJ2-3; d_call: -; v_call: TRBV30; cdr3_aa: CAWSGQLAWGTDTQYF
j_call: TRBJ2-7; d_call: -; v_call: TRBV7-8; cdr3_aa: CASSPETLNLYEQYF
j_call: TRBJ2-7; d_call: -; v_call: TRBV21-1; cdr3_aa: CARWGGNASYEQYF
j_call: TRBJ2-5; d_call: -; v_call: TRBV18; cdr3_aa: CASSPAAGARETQYF
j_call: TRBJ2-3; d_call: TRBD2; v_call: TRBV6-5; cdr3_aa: CASSYTSGSDTQYF
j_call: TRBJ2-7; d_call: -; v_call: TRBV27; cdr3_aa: CASSLRIGQSDEQYF
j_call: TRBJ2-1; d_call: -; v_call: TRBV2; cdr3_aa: CASKSGLANEQFF
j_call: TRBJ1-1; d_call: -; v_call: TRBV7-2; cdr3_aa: CASSNKTGQNTEAFF
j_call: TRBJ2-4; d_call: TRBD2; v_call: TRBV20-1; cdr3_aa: CSASSTAGGYGENIQYF
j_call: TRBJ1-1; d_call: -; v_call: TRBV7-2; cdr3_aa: CASSRVQGVTEAFF
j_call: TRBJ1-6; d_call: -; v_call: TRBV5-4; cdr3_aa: CASSFRGGKSPLHF